This is a list of T cell receptor beta chains from one sample in a study of cytomegalovirus exposure and HLA in healthy donors. TCRdb's table, derived via immunoSEQ multiplex PCR, lists solely in-frame clones and lacks some. This table has some 160,000 clones, approximately 9% appearing once. What was sequenced was PBMCs. The receptor source for this set is a male donor in good health and CMV-seronegative. CDR3s include the opening cysteine and the closing phenylalanine or tryptophan. Clone size is not always given. Where it is, it says once, few, many or a class for expanded clones.

TRBV29-1	TRBJ2-4	few	CSVEDGRGALNIQYF
TRBV28	TRBJ1-3	few	CASSFQAVSGNTIYF
TRBV5-1	TRBJ2-3	few	CASSSQGGSTDTQYF
TRBV18	TRBJ2-7	NA	CASSPPKTSGSYEQYF
TRBV28	TRBJ1-1	NA	CASSLPTGRNTEAFF
TRBV7-3	TRBJ2-2	once	CASSKIQGAAGELFF
TRBV5-6	TRBJ2-3	few	CASSLVNRGVGDTQYF
TRBV5-1	TRBJ2-3	NA	CASSMVGTFTDTQYF
TRBV5-4	TRBJ2-2	few	CASTFSGTGELFF
TRBV28	TRBJ2-1	few	CASTLGTAYNEQFF
TRBV25-1	TRBJ1-1	NA	CASRPTGTGGLNTEAFF